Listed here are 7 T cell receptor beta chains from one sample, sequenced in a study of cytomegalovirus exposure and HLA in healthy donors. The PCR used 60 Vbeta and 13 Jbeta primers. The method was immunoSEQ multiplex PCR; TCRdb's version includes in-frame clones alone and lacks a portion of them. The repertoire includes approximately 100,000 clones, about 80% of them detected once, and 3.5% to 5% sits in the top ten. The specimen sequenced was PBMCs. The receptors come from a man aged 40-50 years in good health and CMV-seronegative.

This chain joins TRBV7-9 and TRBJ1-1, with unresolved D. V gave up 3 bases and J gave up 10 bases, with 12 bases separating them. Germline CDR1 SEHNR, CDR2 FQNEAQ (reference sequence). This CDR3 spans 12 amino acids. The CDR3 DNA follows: TGTGCCAGCAGCTTGACGGGGAATGGAGCTTTCTTT. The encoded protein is CASSLTGNGAFF.

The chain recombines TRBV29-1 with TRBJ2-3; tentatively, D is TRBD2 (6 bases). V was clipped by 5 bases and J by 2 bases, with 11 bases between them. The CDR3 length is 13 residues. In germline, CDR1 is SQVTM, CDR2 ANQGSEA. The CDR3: CSVSSGNTDTQYF. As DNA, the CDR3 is TGCAGCGTTAGTAGCGGCAACACAGATACGCAGTATTTT.

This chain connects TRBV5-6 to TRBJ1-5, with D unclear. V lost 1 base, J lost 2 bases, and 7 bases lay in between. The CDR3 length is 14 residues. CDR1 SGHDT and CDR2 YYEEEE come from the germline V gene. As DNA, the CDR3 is TGTGCCAGCAGCTTGCGTCTCGGCAATCAGCCCCAGCATTTT. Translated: CASSLRLGNQPQHF.

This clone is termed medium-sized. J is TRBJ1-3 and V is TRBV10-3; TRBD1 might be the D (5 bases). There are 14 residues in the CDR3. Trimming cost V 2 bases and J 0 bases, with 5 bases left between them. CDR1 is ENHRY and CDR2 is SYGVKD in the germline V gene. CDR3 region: CAISETGSGNTIYF. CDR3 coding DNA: TGTGCCATCAGTGAGACAGGCTCTGGAAACACCATATATTTT.

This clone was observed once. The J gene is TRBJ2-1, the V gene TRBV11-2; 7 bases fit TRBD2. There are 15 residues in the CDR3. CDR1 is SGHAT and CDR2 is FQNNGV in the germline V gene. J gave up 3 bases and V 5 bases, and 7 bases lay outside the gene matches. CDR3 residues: CASSLLWGGYNEQFF. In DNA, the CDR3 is TGTGCCAGCAGCCTCTTATGGGGGGGCTACAATGAGCAGTTCTTC.

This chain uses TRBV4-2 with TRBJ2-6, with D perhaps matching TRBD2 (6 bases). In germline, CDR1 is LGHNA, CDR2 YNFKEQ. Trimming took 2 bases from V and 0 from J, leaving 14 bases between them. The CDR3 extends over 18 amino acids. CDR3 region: CASSQYTSPSSGANVLTF. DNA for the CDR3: TGTGCCAGCAGCCAATATACTAGCCCCAGCTCTGGGGCCAACGTCCTGACTTTC.

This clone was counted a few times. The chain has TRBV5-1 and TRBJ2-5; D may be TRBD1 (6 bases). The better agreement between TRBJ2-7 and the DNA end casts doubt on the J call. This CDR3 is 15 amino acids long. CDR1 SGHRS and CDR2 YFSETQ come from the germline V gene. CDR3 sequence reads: CASRGTNRDNYEQYF. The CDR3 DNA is TGCGCCAGCAGGGGAACTAACAGGGACAACTACGAGCAGTACTTC.